This is a list of T cell receptor beta chains from one sample in a study of shared clonotypes between healthy human individuals. Measured with immunoSEQ multiplex PCR; TCRdb has only the in-frame clones, and not every one. The table shows approximately 2.5 million clones, with roughly 92% occurring only once. Sequencing was done on a sample of naive CD4+ T cells sorted from blood. The source is a man in his late teens or twenties in good health. Each CDR3 is given with its conserved first and last residue. Fields, in order: clone size, D gene, J gene, V gene, CDR3 protein, CDR3 DNA. A D gene is named only where the DNA matches it firmly. Size tells how often a clone was seen (once, few, many) or the class of an expanded clone, and some rows leave it out.

abundance: .
d_gene: TRBD1
j_gene: TRBJ2-3
v_gene: TRBV18
CDR3aa: CASSPPGTASTDTQYF
CDR3nt: TGTGCCAGCTCACCACCGGGGACAGCTAGCACAGATACGCAGTATTTT

abundance: .
d_gene: TRBD1
j_gene: TRBJ1-1
v_gene: TRBV6-5
CDR3aa: CASSRSRDSGTEAFF
CDR3nt: TGTGCCAGCAGTCGGTCCCGGGACAGTGGCACTGAAGCTTTCTTT

abundance: .
d_gene: TRBD2
j_gene: TRBJ2-2
v_gene: TRBV11-2
CDR3aa: CASTPAPLAGGITGELFF
CDR3nt: TGTGCCAGCACCCCCGCCCCCCTAGCGGGGGGGATCACCGGGGAGCTGTTTTTT

abundance: .
d_gene: TRBD1
j_gene: TRBJ1-2
v_gene: TRBV28
CDR3aa: CASSSTGSYGYTF
CDR3nt: TGTGCCAGCAGCTCGACAGGGAGCTATGGCTACACCTTC

abundance: .
d_gene: .
j_gene: TRBJ2-3
v_gene: TRBV9
CDR3aa: CASSSPWGADTQYF
CDR3nt: TGTGCCAGCAGCTCTCCATGGGGGGCAGATACGCAGTATTTT

abundance: .
d_gene: TRBD1
j_gene: TRBJ2-5
v_gene: TRBV5-1
CDR3aa: CASSLSGQGAQETQYF
CDR3nt: TGCGCCAGCAGCTTATCGGGACAGGGCGCTCAAGAGACCCAGTACTTC

abundance: .
d_gene: .
j_gene: TRBJ2-7
v_gene: TRBV19
CDR3aa: CASSSGTAYHPYEQYF
CDR3nt: TGTGCCAGTAGCTCCGGGACCGCATATCATCCCTACGAGCAGTACTTC

abundance: .
d_gene: .
j_gene: TRBJ1-1
v_gene: TRBV28
CDR3aa: CASVDVGKAFF
CDR3nt: TGTGCCAGCGTGGACGTGGGGAAAGCTTTCTTT

abundance: .
d_gene: TRBD1
j_gene: TRBJ2-3
v_gene: TRBV19
CDR3aa: CASSNTGASSTDTQYF
CDR3nt: TGTGCCAGTAGTAACACAGGGGCTTCTAGCACAGATACGCAGTATTTT

abundance: .
d_gene: .
j_gene: TRBJ2-4
v_gene: TRBV15
CDR3aa: CATSRDRQGRNIQYF
CDR3nt: TGTGCCACCAGCAGAGATCGGCAGGGCCGAAACATTCAGTACTTC

abundance: .
d_gene: .
j_gene: TRBJ2-6
v_gene: TRBV5-4
CDR3aa: CASSLAVNSGANVLTF
CDR3nt: TGTGCCAGCAGTTTAGCGGTAAACTCTGGGGCCAACGTCCTGACTTTC

abundance: .
d_gene: .
j_gene: TRBJ1-2
v_gene: TRBV29-1
CDR3aa: CTSRGAIGYTF
CDR3nt: TGCACCTCGAGGGGGGCGATCGGCTACACCTTC

abundance: .
d_gene: TRBD2
j_gene: TRBJ2-7
v_gene: TRBV6-1
CDR3aa: CASSAYRTSGGSYEQYF
CDR3nt: TGTGCCAGCAGTGCATACCGGACTAGCGGGGGCTCCTACGAGCAGTACTTC

abundance: .
d_gene: TRBD1
j_gene: TRBJ1-1
v_gene: TRBV27
CDR3aa: CASSLDRWTEAFF
CDR3nt: TGTGCCAGCAGTTTGGACAGGTGGACTGAAGCTTTCTTT

abundance: .
d_gene: TRBD1
j_gene: TRBJ2-2
v_gene: TRBV2
CDR3aa: CASSRQGIDGELFF
CDR3nt: TGTGCCAGCAGTAGACAGGGGATCGACGGGGAGCTGTTTTTT

abundance: .
d_gene: .
j_gene: TRBJ1-5
v_gene: TRBV6-1
CDR3aa: CASSEPGFGNQPQHF
CDR3nt: TGTGCCAGCAGTGAACCAGGGTTCGGGAATCAGCCCCAGCATTTT

abundance: .
d_gene: .
j_gene: TRBJ1-2
v_gene: TRBV6-5
CDR3aa: CASSYSGGWYGYTF
CDR3nt: TGTGCCAGCAGTTACTCGGGGGGGTGGTATGGCTACACCTTC

abundance: .
d_gene: TRBD1
j_gene: TRBJ2-7
v_gene: TRBV5-1
CDR3aa: CASSPPGQGTGEQYF
CDR3nt: TGCGCCAGCAGCCCGCCGGGACAGGGGACGGGCGAGCAGTACTTC

abundance: .
d_gene: TRBD2
j_gene: TRBJ2-1
v_gene: TRBV7-2
CDR3aa: CASSFTSGRSHEQFF
CDR3nt: TGTGCCAGCAGCTTCACTAGCGGGAGATCACATGAGCAGTTCTTC

abundance: .
d_gene: .
j_gene: TRBJ1-1
v_gene: TRBV6-5
CDR3aa: CASSTRTGRTEAFF
CDR3nt: TGTGCCAGCAGTACCCGGACGGGGAGGACTGAAGCTTTCTTT

abundance: .
d_gene: TRBD1
j_gene: TRBJ2-7
v_gene: TRBV6-5
CDR3aa: CASSDTGTGVEQYF
CDR3nt: TGTGCCAGCAGTGATACGGGGACAGGGGTCGAGCAGTACTTC

abundance: .
d_gene: .
j_gene: TRBJ2-3
v_gene: TRBV14
CDR3aa: CASSRLGLSTDTQYF
CDR3nt: TGTGCCAGCAGCCGCCTGGGACTTAGCACAGATACGCAGTATTTT

abundance: .
d_gene: TRBD1
j_gene: TRBJ1-2
v_gene: TRBV28
CDR3aa: CASRGQGAIGRGYTF
CDR3nt: TGTGCCAGCAGGGGACAGGGGGCAATTGGGCGTGGCTACACCTTC

abundance: .
d_gene: .
j_gene: TRBJ2-7
v_gene: TRBV10-1
CDR3aa: CASSGGRNGYEQYF
CDR3nt: TGCGCCAGCAGTGGGGGACGAAACGGCTACGAGCAGTACTTC

abundance: .
d_gene: TRBD1
j_gene: TRBJ2-1
v_gene: TRBV5-1
CDR3aa: CASNPGQNNEQFF
CDR3nt: TGCGCCAGCAACCCGGGACAGAACAATGAGCAGTTCTTC

abundance: .
d_gene: .
j_gene: TRBJ1-1
v_gene: TRBV7-9
CDR3aa: CASSLSRQPNTEAFF
CDR3nt: TGTGCCAGCAGCTTATCGAGACAGCCGAACACTGAAGCTTTCTTT

abundance: .
d_gene: .
j_gene: TRBJ2-7
v_gene: TRBV2
CDR3aa: CASSELNHEQYF
CDR3nt: TGTGCCAGCAGTGAACTCAACCACGAGCAGTACTTC

abundance: .
d_gene: .
j_gene: TRBJ1-1
v_gene: TRBV18
CDR3aa: CASSPSGYEYTEAFF
CDR3nt: TGTGCCAGCTCACCATCGGGGTACGAATACACTGAAGCTTTCTTT

abundance: .
d_gene: TRBD2
j_gene: TRBJ2-5
v_gene: TRBV4-1
CDR3aa: CASSQDRILGLAEQETQYF
CDR3nt: TGCGCCAGCAGCCAAGATCGGATTCTAGGACTAGCGGAACAAGAGACCCAGTACTTC

abundance: .
d_gene: .
j_gene: TRBJ1-2
v_gene: TRBV5-1
CDR3aa: CASNPGHLYGYTF
CDR3nt: TGCGCCAGCAACCCGGGACATCTTTATGGCTACACCTTC

abundance: .
d_gene: .
j_gene: TRBJ1-1
v_gene: TRBV10-2
CDR3aa: CASSERTKGAEAFF
CDR3nt: TGCGCCAGCAGTGAGCGGACCAAGGGGGCTGAAGCTTTCTTT

abundance: .
d_gene: TRBD1
j_gene: TRBJ2-5
v_gene: TRBV5-6
CDR3aa: CASSFRTGFQETQYF
CDR3nt: TGTGCCAGCAGCTTCCGGACAGGCTTCCAAGAGACCCAGTACTTC

abundance: .
d_gene: TRBD1
j_gene: TRBJ2-7
v_gene: TRBV6-5
CDR3aa: CASSGTGGYSYEQYF
CDR3nt: TGTGCCAGCAGTGGGACAGGGGGCTACTCCTACGAGCAGTACTTC

abundance: .
d_gene: TRBD1
j_gene: TRBJ2-3
v_gene: TRBV5-6
CDR3aa: CASSLTKVQGADTQYF
CDR3nt: TGTGCCAGCAGCTTGACTAAGGTACAGGGGGCAGATACGCAGTATTTT

abundance: .
d_gene: TRBD2
j_gene: TRBJ2-1
v_gene: TRBV7-2
CDR3aa: CATGGLAGGLGGNEQFF
CDR3nt: TGTGCCACCGGAGGACTAGCGGGAGGGCTAGGTGGCAATGAGCAGTTCTTC

abundance: .
d_gene: .
j_gene: TRBJ2-2
v_gene: TRBV5-4
CDR3aa: CASSSASTPALSTGELFF
CDR3nt: TGTGCCAGCAGTTCCGCTTCCACGCCTGCACTGTCCACCGGGGAGCTGTTTTTT

abundance: .
d_gene: TRBD1
j_gene: TRBJ1-4
v_gene: TRBV28
CDR3aa: CASSSPSGGDEKLFF
CDR3nt: TGTGCCAGCAGCTCCCCCTCAGGGGGGGATGAAAAACTGTTTTTT

abundance: once
d_gene: .
j_gene: TRBJ2-7
v_gene: TRBV5-1
CDR3aa: CASSLGRVGDEQYF
CDR3nt: TGCGCCAGCAGCTTGGGCAGGGTTGGCGACGAGCAGTACTTC

abundance: once
d_gene: TRBD2
j_gene: TRBJ2-2
v_gene: TRBV6-6
CDR3aa: CASSYRLAGSTGELFF
CDR3nt: TGTGCCAGCAGTTACCGTCTAGCGGGTTCCACCGGGGAGCTGTTTTTT

abundance: .
d_gene: .
j_gene: TRBJ2-1
v_gene: TRBV2
CDR3aa: CASSVISYNEQFF
CDR3nt: TGTGCCAGCAGTGTTATCTCCTACAATGAGCAGTTCTTC

abundance: .
d_gene: TRBD1
j_gene: TRBJ1-6
v_gene: TRBV4-1
CDR3aa: CASSPFGGGQGLSPLHF
CDR3nt: TGCGCCAGCAGCCCATTCGGTGGTGGACAGGGTTTATCACCCCTCCACTTT

abundance: .
d_gene: .
j_gene: TRBJ2-1
v_gene: TRBV27
CDR3aa: CASSFEGGSYNEQFF
CDR3nt: TGTGCCAGCAGTTTTGAGGGTGGCTCCTACAATGAGCAGTTCTTC

abundance: .
d_gene: .
j_gene: TRBJ2-3
v_gene: TRBV18
CDR3aa: CASSPRSGGNTDTQYF
CDR3nt: TGTGCCAGCTCACCAAGGTCTGGCGGGAACACAGATACGCAGTATTTT

abundance: .
d_gene: .
j_gene: TRBJ2-6
v_gene: TRBV7-3
CDR3aa: CASSPSPGANVLTF
CDR3nt: TGTGCCAGCAGCCCCTCCCCTGGGGCCAACGTCCTGACTTTC

abundance: .
d_gene: .
j_gene: TRBJ2-1
v_gene: TRBV28
CDR3aa: CASSSLSDPRDRGFF
CDR3nt: TGTGCCAGCAGTTCCCTAAGTGATCCCCGGGACCGTGGGTTCTTC

abundance: .
d_gene: TRBD1
j_gene: TRBJ2-7
v_gene: TRBV30
CDR3aa: CAWRPPGQASYEQYF
CDR3nt: TGTGCCTGGAGGCCCCCGGGACAGGCATCCTACGAGCAGTACTTC

abundance: .
d_gene: .
j_gene: TRBJ2-7
v_gene: TRBV18
CDR3aa: CASSPREGSYEQYF
CDR3nt: TGTGCCAGCTCACCACGCGAGGGTTCCTACGAGCAGTACTTC

abundance: .
d_gene: .
j_gene: TRBJ2-3
v_gene: TRBV30
CDR3aa: CAWSVIRGVGDTQYF
CDR3nt: TGTGCCTGGAGTGTAATCAGAGGGGTTGGAGATACGCAGTATTTT

abundance: .
d_gene: TRBD1
j_gene: TRBJ2-2
v_gene: TRBV7-9
CDR3aa: CASSPTGGNTGELFF
CDR3nt: TGTGCCAGCAGCCCGACAGGGGGCAACACCGGGGAGCTGTTTTTT

abundance: .
d_gene: .
j_gene: TRBJ2-5
v_gene: TRBV4-3
CDR3aa: CASSQDAGGLANQETQYF
CDR3nt: TGCGCCAGCAGCCAAGATGCCGGAGGTCTAGCGAACCAAGAGACCCAGTACTTC

abundance: .
d_gene: TRBD2
j_gene: TRBJ2-1
v_gene: TRBV5-1
CDR3aa: CASNGLAGSSSYNEQFF
CDR3nt: TGCGCCAGCAACGGACTAGCGGGCTCAAGCTCCTACAATGAGCAGTTCTTC

abundance: once
d_gene: .
j_gene: TRBJ2-2
v_gene: TRBV5-6
CDR3aa: CASRSGPYTGELFF
CDR3nt: TGTGCCAGCAGGTCCGGGCCTTACACCGGGGAGCTGTTTTTT

abundance: .
d_gene: .
j_gene: TRBJ1-2
v_gene: TRBV5-1
CDR3aa: CASSSGDGNYGYTF
CDR3nt: TGCGCCAGCAGCTCAGGGGATGGGAACTATGGCTACACCTTC